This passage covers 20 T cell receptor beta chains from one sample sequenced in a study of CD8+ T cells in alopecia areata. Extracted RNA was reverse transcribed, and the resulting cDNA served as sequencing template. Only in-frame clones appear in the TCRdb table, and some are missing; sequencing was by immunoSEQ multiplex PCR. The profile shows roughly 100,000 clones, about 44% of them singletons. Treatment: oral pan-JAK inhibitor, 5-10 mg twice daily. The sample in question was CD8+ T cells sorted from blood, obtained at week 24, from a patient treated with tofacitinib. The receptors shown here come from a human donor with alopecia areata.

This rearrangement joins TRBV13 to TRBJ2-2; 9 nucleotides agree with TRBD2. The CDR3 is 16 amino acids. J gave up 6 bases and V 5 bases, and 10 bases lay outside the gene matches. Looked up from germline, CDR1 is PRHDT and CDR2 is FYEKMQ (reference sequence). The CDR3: CASSAFGTSLSGELFF. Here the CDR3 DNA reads TGTGCCAGCAGCGCGTTTGGGACTAGCCTCTCCGGGGAGCTGTTTTTT.

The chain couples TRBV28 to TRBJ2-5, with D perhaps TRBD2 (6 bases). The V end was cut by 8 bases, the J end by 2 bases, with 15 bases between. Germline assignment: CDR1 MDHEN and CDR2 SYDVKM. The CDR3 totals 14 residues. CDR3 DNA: TGTGCCAGCGGGGGTCCCGGGGGTCAAGAGACCCAGTACTTC. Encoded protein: CASGGPGGQETQYF. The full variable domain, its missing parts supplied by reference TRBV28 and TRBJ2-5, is DVKVTQSSRYLVKRTGEKVFLECVQDMDHENMFWYRQDPGLGLRLIYFSYDVKMKEKGDIPEGYSVSREKKERFSLILESASTNQTSMYLCASGGPGGQETQYFGPGTRLLVL.

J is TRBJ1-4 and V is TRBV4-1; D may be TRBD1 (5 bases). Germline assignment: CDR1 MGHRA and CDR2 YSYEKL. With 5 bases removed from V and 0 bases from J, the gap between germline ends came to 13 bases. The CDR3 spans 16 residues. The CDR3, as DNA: TGCGCCAGCAGCTTAAGTCAGGGTACAACTAATGAAAAACTGTTTTTT. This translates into CASSLSQGTTNEKLFF.

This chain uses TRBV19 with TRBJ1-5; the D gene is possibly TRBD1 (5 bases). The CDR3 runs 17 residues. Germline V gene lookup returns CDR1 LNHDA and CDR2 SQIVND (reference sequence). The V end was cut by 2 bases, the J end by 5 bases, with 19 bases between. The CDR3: CASSIIRGIGSDQPQHF. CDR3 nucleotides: TGTGCCAGTAGTATAATTCGGGGGATCGGGAGTGATCAGCCCCAGCATTTT.

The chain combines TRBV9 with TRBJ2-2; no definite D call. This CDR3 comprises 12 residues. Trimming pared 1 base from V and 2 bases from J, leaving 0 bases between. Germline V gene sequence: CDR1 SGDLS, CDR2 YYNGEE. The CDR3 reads CASSVNTGELFF. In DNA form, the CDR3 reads TGTGCCAGCAGCGTAAACACCGGGGAGCTGTTTTTT.

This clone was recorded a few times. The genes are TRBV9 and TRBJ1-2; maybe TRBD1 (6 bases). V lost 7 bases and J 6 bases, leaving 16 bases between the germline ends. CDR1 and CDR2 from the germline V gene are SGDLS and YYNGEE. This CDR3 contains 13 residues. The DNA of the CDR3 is TGTGCCAGCGAAGGGGGAGGGCTAGATGGCTACACCTTC. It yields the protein CASEGGGLDGYTF.

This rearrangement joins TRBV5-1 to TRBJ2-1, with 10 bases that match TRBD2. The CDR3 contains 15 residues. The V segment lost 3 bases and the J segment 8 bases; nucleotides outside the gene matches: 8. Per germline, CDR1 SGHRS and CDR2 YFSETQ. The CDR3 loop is CASSSLAGEFDEQFF. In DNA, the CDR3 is TGCGCCAGCAGCTCCCTAGCGGGAGAGTTCGATGAGCAGTTCTTC.

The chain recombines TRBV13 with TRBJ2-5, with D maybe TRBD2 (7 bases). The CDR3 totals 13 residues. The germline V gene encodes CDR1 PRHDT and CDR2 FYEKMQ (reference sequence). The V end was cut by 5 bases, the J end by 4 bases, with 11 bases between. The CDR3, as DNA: TGTGCCAGCAGCCCGGGGGGCAGAGAGACCCAGTACTTC. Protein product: CASSPGGRETQYF.

CDR3 nucleotides: TGTGCCAGCGCGGGGGGAGGAGGCAATGAGCAGTTCTTC. Protein product: CASAGGGGNEQFF. V and J are TRBV9 and TRBJ2-1; TRBD2 aligns across 8 bases. This CDR3 contains 13 residues. V shed 7 bases and J 6 bases; nucleotides not matched to a gene: 6. Per the germline V gene, CDR1 is SGDLS and CDR2 is YYNGEE.

CDR3 nucleotides: TGTGCCTGGAGCCTGGCGGCCATCCGATACAATGAGCAGTTCTTC. This translates into CAWSLAAIRYNEQFF. V gene TRBV30 combines with J gene TRBJ2-1, with no clear D. V dropped 3 bases and J dropped 4 bases, with 16 bases sitting between them. Germline V gives CDR1 GTSNPN, CDR2 SVGIG (reference sequence). The CDR3 has 15 amino acids.

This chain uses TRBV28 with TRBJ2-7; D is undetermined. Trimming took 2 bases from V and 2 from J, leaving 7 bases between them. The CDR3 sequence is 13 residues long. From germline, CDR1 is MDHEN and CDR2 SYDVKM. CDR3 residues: CASSLLPAYEQYF. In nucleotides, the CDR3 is TGTGCCAGCAGTTTACTGCCCGCCTACGAGCAGTACTTC.

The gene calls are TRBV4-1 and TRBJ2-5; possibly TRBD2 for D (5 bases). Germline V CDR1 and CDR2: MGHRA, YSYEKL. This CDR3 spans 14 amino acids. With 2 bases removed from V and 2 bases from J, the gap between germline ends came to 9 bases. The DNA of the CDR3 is TGCGCCAGCAGCCAACCGAGCGGTCAAGAGACCCAGTACTTC. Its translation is CASSQPSGQETQYF.

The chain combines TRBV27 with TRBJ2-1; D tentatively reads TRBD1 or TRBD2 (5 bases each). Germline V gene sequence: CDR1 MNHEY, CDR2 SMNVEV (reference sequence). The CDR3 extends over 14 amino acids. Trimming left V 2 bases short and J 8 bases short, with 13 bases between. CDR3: CASSLVLPGHEQFF. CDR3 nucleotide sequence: TGTGCCAGCAGTTTAGTTCTACCGGGGCATGAGCAGTTCTTC.

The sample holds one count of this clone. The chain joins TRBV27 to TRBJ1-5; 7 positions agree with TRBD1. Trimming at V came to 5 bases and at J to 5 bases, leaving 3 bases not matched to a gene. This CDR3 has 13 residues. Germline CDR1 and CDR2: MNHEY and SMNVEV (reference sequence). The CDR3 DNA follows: TGTGCCAGCAGTGTGACAGGGTATCAGCCCCAGCATTTT. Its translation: CASSVTGYQPQHF.

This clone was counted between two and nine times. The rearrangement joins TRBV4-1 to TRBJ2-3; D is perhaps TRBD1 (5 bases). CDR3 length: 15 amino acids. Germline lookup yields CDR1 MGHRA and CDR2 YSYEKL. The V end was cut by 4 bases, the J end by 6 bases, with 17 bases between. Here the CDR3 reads CASSPTTAGSDTQYF. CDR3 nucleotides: TGCGCCAGCAGCCCGACAACTGCAGGGTCCGATACGCAGTATTTT.

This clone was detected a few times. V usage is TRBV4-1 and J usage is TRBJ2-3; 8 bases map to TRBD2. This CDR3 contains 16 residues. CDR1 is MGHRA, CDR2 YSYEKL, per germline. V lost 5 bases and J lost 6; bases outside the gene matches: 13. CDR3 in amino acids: CASSGKVAGSTDTQYF. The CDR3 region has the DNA TGCGCCAGCAGCGGTAAAGTAGCGGGAAGTACGGATACGCAGTATTTT.

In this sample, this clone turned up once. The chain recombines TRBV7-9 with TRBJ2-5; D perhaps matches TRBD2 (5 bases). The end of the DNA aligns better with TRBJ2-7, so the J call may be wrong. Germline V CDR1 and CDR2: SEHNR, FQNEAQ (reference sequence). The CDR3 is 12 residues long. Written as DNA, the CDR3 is TGTGCCAGCAGCGGGAGCTCCTACGAGCAGTACTTC. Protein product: CASSGSSYEQYF.

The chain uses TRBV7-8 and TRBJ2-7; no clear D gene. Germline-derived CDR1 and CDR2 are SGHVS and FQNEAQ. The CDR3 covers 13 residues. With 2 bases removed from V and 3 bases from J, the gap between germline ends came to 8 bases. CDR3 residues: CASSLRTDYEQYF. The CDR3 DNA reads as TGTGCCAGCAGCTTAAGGACGGACTACGAGCAGTACTTC.

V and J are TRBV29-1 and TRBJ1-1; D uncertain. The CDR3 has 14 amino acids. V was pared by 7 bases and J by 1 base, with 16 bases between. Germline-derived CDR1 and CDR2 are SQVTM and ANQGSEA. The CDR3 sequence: CSAGTVFSNTEAFF. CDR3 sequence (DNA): TGCAGCGCCGGAACAGTCTTTTCGAACACTGAAGCTTTCTTT.

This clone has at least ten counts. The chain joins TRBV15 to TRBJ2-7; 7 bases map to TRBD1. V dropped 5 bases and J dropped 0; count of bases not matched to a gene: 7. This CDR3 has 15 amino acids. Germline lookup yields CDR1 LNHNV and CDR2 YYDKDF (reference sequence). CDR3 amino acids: CATSVGDSYSYEQYF. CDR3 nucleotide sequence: TGTGCCACCAGCGTAGGGGACAGCTACTCCTACGAGCAGTACTTC.